This T cell receptor (beta chain) was sequenced in a study of blood T cell repertoires in COVID-19. Study in general: Acute and convalescent COVID-19 samples came from the United States, Italy and Spain. PBMCs, B-cell-depleted T cells, or T cells provided the cDNA or gDNA that made up the material.

The CDR3 contains 14 residues. V was shortened by 6 bases and J by 7 bases, with 17 bases between the two germline ends. Germline lookup yields CDR1 SGHAT and CDR2 FQNNGV. Authors' processing steps: Amplification of reference gene primers provided the estimated nucleated cell counts. This table comes from immunoSEQ multiplex PCR, and its TCRdb copy is limited to in-frame clones, with some not included. The V and J calls and clone size come from that table; D and trimming were worked out from the DNA. The table lists more than 200,000 clones, 75% to 85% of them singletons. Material: peripheral blood. The origin of this receptor is a woman aged 40 to 50 who had recovered from COVID-19. The rearrangement joins TRBV11-2 to TRBJ2-3; possibly TRBD1 for D (6 bases). The CDR3 spells CASRKQQGLNTQYF. Written as DNA, the CDR3 is TGTGCCAGCAGGAAACAACAGGGTTTGAATACGCAGTATTTT.